A selection of T cell receptor beta chains follows, all from one sample in a study of beta chain features in type 1 diabetes. Here immunoSEQ multiplex PCR was the method, and the copy in TCRdb shows in-frame clones only, minus some. The data show just over 600,000 clones, roughly a sixth seen once. The specimen was naive CD4+ T cells from blood. Receptor source: a man aged 18 to 35 in good health. Each CDR3 is given with its conserved first and last residue. A D gene is named only where the DNA matches it firmly. Rows may omit the clone size; those that give it use once, few, many or a size class.

DNA,CDR3,V,D,J,size
TGTGCCAGCTCACCAGGAGGGCTCATGAACACTGAAGCTTTCTTT,CASSPGGLMNTEAFF,TRBV18,-,TRBJ1-1,-
TGTGCCAGCAGTCAGGCACGGACAGGGGTGCCTCAGCCCCAGCATTTT,CASSQARTGVPQPQHF,TRBV28,TRBD1,TRBJ1-5,-
TGTGCCAGCTCAAGGGGGACACAAGAGACCCAGTACTTC,CASSRGTQETQYF,TRBV18,-,TRBJ2-5,-
TGTGCCAGCAGCGTAGCAGGGGTCAATCAGCCCCAGCATTTT,CASSVAGVNQPQHF,TRBV9,-,TRBJ1-5,few
TGTGCCAGCTCACTCAAAACAGGGAACGGTAATTCACCCCTCCACTTT,CASSLKTGNGNSPLHF,TRBV18,-,TRBJ1-6,few
TGCGCCAGCAGCTATGGAGGCTACACCTTC,CASSYGGYTF,TRBV5-1,-,TRBJ1-2,few
TGTGCCAGCAGCTTAGCAGGGGCTGGGGCCAACGTCCTGACTTTC,CASSLAGAGANVLTF,TRBV7-2,-,TRBJ2-6,-
TGTGCCAGCAGCTTAGCGCTCGGTCAGCCCCAGCATTTT,CASSLALGQPQHF,TRBV7-9,-,TRBJ1-5,-
TGTGCCAGCACCGGTGGTCCGCGGCGACGTGAAGCTTTCTTT,CASTGGPRRREAFF,TRBV28,-,TRBJ1-1,-
TGTGCCAGCAGTTGGGACAGAGTATATGGCTACACCTTC,CASSWDRVYGYTF,TRBV6-1,TRBD1,TRBJ1-2,few
TGTGCCAGCAGCGTAGCCCTTGGCTACGAGCAGTACTTC,CASSVALGYEQYF,TRBV9,-,TRBJ2-7,-
TGTGCCAGCAGCGCCCTCAGGGAATCCCTCTCTGGGGCCAACGTCCTGACTTTC,CASSALRESLSGANVLTF,TRBV5-4,-,TRBJ2-6,few
TGTGCCAGCAGCCGGGGACAGGGGAGGAATGAGCAGTTCTTC,CASSRGQGRNEQFF,TRBV11-3,TRBD1,TRBJ2-1,few
TGTGCCAGCAGCGTGGGGACAGGGTTAACCAAAAACATTCAGTACTTC,CASSVGTGLTKNIQYF,TRBV9,TRBD1,TRBJ2-4,-
TGCAGCGTTCGCGGGGACGCCGTGGACTATGGCTACACCTTC,CSVRGDAVDYGYTF,TRBV29-1,-,TRBJ1-2,few
TGTGCCAGCAGCTTAGAATTCACTAAGGGGGAGCAGTTCTTC,CASSLEFTKGEQFF,TRBV7-9,-,TRBJ2-1,once
TGTGCCACCAGCAGGCGCACCACTAGCGATGGGGCCAACGTCCTGACTTTC,CATSRRTTSDGANVLTF,TRBV15,TRBD2,TRBJ2-6,-
TGTGCCAGCAGCGCCGGGGGGACTAGTCCCCAAGAGACCCAGTACTTC,CASSAGGTSPQETQYF,TRBV9,TRBD2,TRBJ2-5,few
TGTGCCAGCGTAGGGGGGCGAGGCTATGGCTACACCTTC,CASVGGRGYGYTF,TRBV28,-,TRBJ1-2,-
TGCAGCGTTGGTCGGCGGAGCACAGATACGCAGTATTTT,CSVGRRSTDTQYF,TRBV29-1,-,TRBJ2-3,-
TGTGCCAGCTCACCACCGTGGGAAAGACCGAACACCGGGGAGCTGTTTTTT,CASSPPWERPNTGELFF,TRBV18,-,TRBJ2-2,-
TGTGCCAGCAGCTTAAGGGCTCGAGACAATGAGCAGTTCTTC,CASSLRARDNEQFF,TRBV7-3,-,TRBJ2-1,few
TGCGCCAGCAGCACTCCCTCCGGGACTAGCGGGAGGGAGCAGTTCTTC,CASSTPSGTSGREQFF,TRBV5-1,TRBD2,TRBJ2-1,-
TGTGCCATCAGTGAGTCGAGGGACAGGGCGATCTATGGCTACACCTTC,CAISESRDRAIYGYTF,TRBV10-3,TRBD1,TRBJ1-2,-
TGTGCCAGCCCCTTGGGGCAGGTTAACACCGGGGAGCTGTTTTTT,CASPLGQVNTGELFF,TRBV7-3,-,TRBJ2-2,-
TGTGCCTGGAGTGCTACAGCGTCGGCTTTCTTT,CAWSATASAFF,TRBV30,-,TRBJ1-1,few
TGTGCCAGCAGTCTGCGGACGCTGAGGAGCGAGCAGTACTTC,CASSLRTLRSEQYF,TRBV28,-,TRBJ2-7,few
TGTGCCAGCAGTTTGACAGGGGTGAGAAACATTCAGTACTTC,CASSLTGVRNIQYF,TRBV6-5,TRBD1,TRBJ2-4,-
TGTGCCAGCAGCTTAGGAAGGGGGAGGATGAACACTGAAGCTTTCTTT,CASSLGRGRMNTEAFF,TRBV7-8,-,TRBJ1-1,few
TGTGCCTGGGGACAAAAGGGTACTAAGGCTGAAGCTTTCTTT,CAWGQKGTKAEAFF,TRBV30,-,TRBJ1-1,-
TGTGCCAGCAGCGTAGGGGGGACACGTTTCCCCTACGAGCAGTACTTC,CASSVGGTRFPYEQYF,TRBV9,-,TRBJ2-7,few
TGTGCCATCAGTGAGTCGGGGGGAAGCAAGACAGATACGCAGTATTTT,CAISESGGSKTDTQYF,TRBV10-3,-,TRBJ2-3,-
TGTGCTAGTGGTTCGACCGAACAGGGAGAAGCTTTCTTT,CASGSTEQGEAFF,TRBV12-5,-,TRBJ1-1,-
TGTGCCAGCAGTGGACAGGGGAATAATGAAAAACTGTTTTTT,CASSGQGNNEKLFF,TRBV2,TRBD1,TRBJ1-4,-
TGTGCCAGCAGCTTAAGCGGGAGACGAGAGACCCAGTACTTC,CASSLSGRRETQYF,TRBV7-3,TRBD2,TRBJ2-5,few
TGTGCCATCAGTGACCCGACTAGCGGGGGGCCAGGTGGAACAGATACGCAGTATTTT,CAISDPTSGGPGGTDTQYF,TRBV10-3,TRBD2,TRBJ2-3,-
TGCGCCAGCAGCTTGGACTCAGATACGCAGTATTTT,CASSLDSDTQYF,TRBV5-1,-,TRBJ2-3,few
TGCGCCAGCAGCCAAGCCCCAGGCGAGACCTACGAGCAGTACTTC,CASSQAPGETYEQYF,TRBV4-3,-,TRBJ2-7,-
TGTGCCAGCAGCTTAGGCGCGGGGGGACAAGAGACCCAGTACTTC,CASSLGAGGQETQYF,TRBV11-1,TRBD2,TRBJ2-5,-
TGTGCCAGCAAGCCGGGAGCTAGCAATCAGCCCCAGCATTTT,CASKPGASNQPQHF,TRBV6-5,-,TRBJ1-5,few
TGTGCCAGCAGCGTCTCCGCTTCAACTAGCAGGAGCACAGATACGCAGTATTTT,CASSVSASTSRSTDTQYF,TRBV9,-,TRBJ2-3,-
TGCAGCGTCTCACAGGGGAATCAGCCCCAGCATTTT,CSVSQGNQPQHF,TRBV29-1,TRBD1,TRBJ1-5,few
TGTGCCACCAGACGACTCGGGGAAGGGAGGGAGCAGTACTTC,CATRRLGEGREQYF,TRBV5-4,-,TRBJ2-7,-
TGCGCCAGCAGCTTACAGGACAGCTACAATGAGCAGTTCTTC,CASSLQDSYNEQFF,TRBV5-1,-,TRBJ2-1,-
TGTGCCAGCAGCTTCACGTTGCCAGATACGCAGTATTTT,CASSFTLPDTQYF,TRBV5-5,-,TRBJ2-3,few
TGCGCCAGCAGCCAAGATGTACTAGCGGGAGACTTCGTTGGGGCCAACGTCCTGACTTTC,CASSQDVLAGDFVGANVLTF,TRBV4-1,TRBD2,TRBJ2-6,-
TGTGCCACCTCCCTCGGCGGGACAGGGTATGACACTGAAGCTTTCTTT,CATSLGGTGYDTEAFF,TRBV27,TRBD1,TRBJ1-1,few